What follows is one TCR beta chain and its context. The data belong to a study of OX40 agonist ivuxolimab in advanced cancers. Study at large: Partial responses, seen in three patients, involved one hepatocellular carcinoma and two cutaneous melanomas.

Libraries were prepared by immunoSEQ multiplex PCR; TCRdb keeps only in-frame clonotypes and omits some of them. Of roughly 90,000 clones listed, just over 90% are singletons. The CDR3 is made up of 13 amino acids. Between the trimmed V and J ends, which lost 4 bases and 1 base, there was a span of 7 bases. Germline V gives CDR1 PRHDT, CDR2 FYEKMQ (reference sequence). V and J are TRBV13 and TRBJ1-1, with D hard to call. The source was CD4+ or CD8+ T cells sorted from blood, collected in a trial of the OX40 agonist ivuxolimab. The receptor's source is an adult with an advanced solid tumor such as melanoma, head and neck, liver or kidney cancer. CDR3 sequence: CASSSLKNTEAFF. The CDR3 bases are TGTGCCAGCAGCTCTCTGAAGAACACTGAAGCTTTCTTT.